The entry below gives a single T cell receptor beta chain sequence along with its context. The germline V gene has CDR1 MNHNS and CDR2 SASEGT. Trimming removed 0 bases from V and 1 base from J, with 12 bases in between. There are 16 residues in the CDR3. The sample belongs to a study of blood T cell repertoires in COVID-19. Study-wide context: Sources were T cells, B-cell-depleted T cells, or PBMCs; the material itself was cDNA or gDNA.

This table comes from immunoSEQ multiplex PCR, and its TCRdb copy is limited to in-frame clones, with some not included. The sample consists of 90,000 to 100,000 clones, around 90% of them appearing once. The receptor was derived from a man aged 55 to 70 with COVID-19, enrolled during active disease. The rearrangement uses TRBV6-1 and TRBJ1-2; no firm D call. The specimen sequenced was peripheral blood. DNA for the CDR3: TGTGCCAGCAGTGAAGCTTCCGGAGATCTTAACTATGGCTACACCTTC. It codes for CASSEASGDLNYGYTF.